The rows below give T cell receptor beta chains drawn from one sample of a study of shared clonotypes between healthy human individuals. Libraries were prepared by immunoSEQ multiplex PCR; TCRdb keeps only in-frame clonotypes and omits some of them. The sample contains about 770,000 clones, 72% of which appear only once. The sample was memory CD4+ T cells sorted from blood. These receptors were taken from a woman aged 25 to 39 in good health. Both conserved end residues are part of each CDR3. D genes are given only for firm matches. Part of the rows lack a size; the others show once, few, many or a class for expanded clones.

v_gene: TRBV6-1; d_gene: .; j_gene: TRBJ2-7; abundance: .; CDR3aa: CASSEGRGPPDSEQYF
v_gene: TRBV28; d_gene: TRBD2; j_gene: TRBJ2-3; abundance: .; CDR3aa: CATGLAGEDTQYF
v_gene: TRBV6-5; d_gene: .; j_gene: TRBJ2-1; abundance: .; CDR3aa: CASSTGRSNEQFF
v_gene: TRBV6-5; d_gene: TRBD1; j_gene: TRBJ1-1; abundance: .; CDR3aa: CASSYSHRGGTEAFF
v_gene: TRBV14; d_gene: .; j_gene: TRBJ2-1; abundance: .; CDR3aa: CASSQERANNEQFF
v_gene: TRBV5-6; d_gene: .; j_gene: TRBJ1-4; abundance: .; CDR3aa: CASSPGVGSNEKLFF
v_gene: TRBV4-2; d_gene: TRBD1; j_gene: TRBJ1-1; abundance: many; CDR3aa: CASSQDARGRAFF
v_gene: TRBV7-8; d_gene: .; j_gene: TRBJ2-5; abundance: .; CDR3aa: CASSLELEETQYF
v_gene: TRBV5-4; d_gene: .; j_gene: TRBJ2-3; abundance: .; CDR3aa: CASSLSVPTDTQYF
v_gene: TRBV27; d_gene: TRBD2; j_gene: TRBJ2-2; abundance: .; CDR3aa: CASKKAGGRNTGELFF
v_gene: TRBV5-1; d_gene: .; j_gene: TRBJ2-5; abundance: .; CDR3aa: CASSGLGERQTQYF
v_gene: TRBV7-9; d_gene: .; j_gene: TRBJ1-3; abundance: .; CDR3aa: CASSLGGGGNTIYF
v_gene: TRBV28; d_gene: .; j_gene: TRBJ1-5; abundance: .; CDR3aa: CASSFGQHSNQPQHF
v_gene: TRBV5-8; d_gene: .; j_gene: TRBJ2-2; abundance: .; CDR3aa: CASSPQGAGELFF
v_gene: TRBV28; d_gene: .; j_gene: TRBJ1-1; abundance: .; CDR3aa: CASSLQLNTEAFF
v_gene: TRBV4-1; d_gene: TRBD2; j_gene: TRBJ2-6; abundance: .; CDR3aa: CASSQVRAGPSGANVLTF
v_gene: TRBV19; d_gene: .; j_gene: TRBJ2-1; abundance: .; CDR3aa: CASSIAGTTPYNEQFF
v_gene: TRBV21-1; d_gene: .; j_gene: TRBJ2-2; abundance: .; CDR3aa: CASSKGTSGRSGELFF
v_gene: TRBV5-1; d_gene: .; j_gene: TRBJ2-3; abundance: .; CDR3aa: CASSLGDFYTDTQYF
v_gene: TRBV6-5; d_gene: .; j_gene: TRBJ2-1; abundance: .; CDR3aa: CASSFGRQQFF
v_gene: TRBV12-5; d_gene: TRBD1; j_gene: TRBJ1-2; abundance: .; CDR3aa: CASGLVKGQGIYGYTF
v_gene: TRBV28; d_gene: .; j_gene: TRBJ2-1; abundance: .; CDR3aa: CASSFRGRRDNEQFF
v_gene: TRBV25-1; d_gene: TRBD2; j_gene: TRBJ2-7; abundance: .; CDR3aa: CASSGGGYEPYEQYF
v_gene: TRBV18; d_gene: TRBD1; j_gene: TRBJ1-1; abundance: .; CDR3aa: CASSPSGDRVGPEAFF
v_gene: TRBV18; d_gene: .; j_gene: TRBJ2-2; abundance: .; CDR3aa: CASSISYTGELFF
v_gene: TRBV29-1; d_gene: .; j_gene: TRBJ1-3; abundance: .; CDR3aa: CSYSNQGRNTIYF
v_gene: TRBV5-1; d_gene: .; j_gene: TRBJ1-4; abundance: once; CDR3aa: CASSLAIDGREKLFF
v_gene: TRBV5-8; d_gene: .; j_gene: TRBJ1-2; abundance: .; CDR3aa: CASSTAGTRIYGYTF
v_gene: TRBV5-1; d_gene: .; j_gene: TRBJ2-7; abundance: .; CDR3aa: CASSLARGGYEQYF
v_gene: TRBV2; d_gene: .; j_gene: TRBJ2-2; abundance: .; CDR3aa: CASSSRTSYTGELFF
v_gene: TRBV7-8; d_gene: TRBD1; j_gene: TRBJ2-7; abundance: once; CDR3aa: CASSLTRDSSYEQYF
v_gene: TRBV6-6; d_gene: .; j_gene: TRBJ1-1; abundance: .; CDR3aa: CATSRGTEAFF
v_gene: TRBV18; d_gene: .; j_gene: TRBJ2-4; abundance: .; CDR3aa: CASSPAGGKNIQYF
v_gene: TRBV19; d_gene: .; j_gene: TRBJ1-1; abundance: once; CDR3aa: CASSIGVGSPNTEAFF
v_gene: TRBV30; d_gene: .; j_gene: TRBJ1-4; abundance: .; CDR3aa: CAWSNGGRGEKLFF